This TCR beta chain is drawn from a study of blood T cell repertoires in COVID-19. Study details: The origin of the acute and convalescent COVID-19 samples was the United States, Italy and Spain. In each case, the material was cDNA or gDNA derived from T cells, B-cell-depleted T cells, or PBMCs.

Patients in Seattle were enrolled during active infection, then followed longitudinally. Original handling: Counts of nucleated cells, estimated from reference gene primer amplification, were obtained. TCRdb's table, derived via immunoSEQ multiplex PCR, lists solely in-frame clones and lacks some. V and J calls and clone size are those listed in that table; D and trimming were worked out from the DNA. Here the sample spans 95,000 to 150,000 clones, 90% being singletons. CDR1 is MNHEY and CDR2 is SMNVEV in the germline V gene (reference sequence). The CDR3 has 15 residues. Trimming at V came to 2 bases and at J to 5 bases, leaving 5 bases not matched to a gene.

This clonotype was obtained from a woman in her sixties or seventies with COVID-19, enrolled during active disease. The J gene is TRBJ2-2, the V gene TRBV27; 7 bases align to TRBD2. Specimen: peripheral blood. The CDR3 region has the DNA TGTGCCAGCAGTTTACGGCGGGGAGGGACCGGGGAGCTGTTTTTT. Its translation: CASSLRRGGTGELFF.